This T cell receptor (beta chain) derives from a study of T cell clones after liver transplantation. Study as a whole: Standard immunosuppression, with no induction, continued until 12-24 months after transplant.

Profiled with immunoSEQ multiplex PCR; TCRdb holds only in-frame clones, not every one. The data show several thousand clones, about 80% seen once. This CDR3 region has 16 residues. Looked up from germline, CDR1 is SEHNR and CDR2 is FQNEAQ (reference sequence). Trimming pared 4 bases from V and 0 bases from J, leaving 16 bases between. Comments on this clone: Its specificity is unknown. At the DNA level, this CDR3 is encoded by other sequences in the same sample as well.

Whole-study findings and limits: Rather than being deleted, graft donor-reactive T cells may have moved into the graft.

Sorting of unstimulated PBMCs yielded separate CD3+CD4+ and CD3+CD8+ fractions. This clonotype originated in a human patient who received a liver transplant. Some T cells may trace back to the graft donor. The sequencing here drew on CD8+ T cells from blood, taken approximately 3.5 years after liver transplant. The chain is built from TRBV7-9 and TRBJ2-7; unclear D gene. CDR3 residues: CASSSTPGTASYEQYF. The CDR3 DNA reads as TGTGCCAGCAGCTCTACTCCCGGAACAGCCTCCTACGAGCAGTACTTC.